The clone carrying this T cell receptor (beta chain) has a single count. Assay: immunoSEQ multiplex PCR; the TCRdb copy retains only in-frame clones and omits some. Among 56,000 or so clones, approximately 90% were seen once, and the ten largest hold around 2%. These data originate in a study of T cell changes during pregnancy in multiple sclerosis. The germline CDR1 and CDR2 sequences are SGHTS and YDEGEE. The CDR3 runs to 13 residues. Trimming took off 2 bases at V and 5 bases at J, with 8 bases between the two ends. The gene calls are TRBV5-8 and TRBJ2-1, with D unclear. The material sequenced was peripheral blood, taken in the first trimester of pregnancy. The sequence was obtained from a female donor in good health, enrolled as a control in a pregnancy study. The CDR3 sequence is CASSFSENNEQFF. The CDR3, as DNA: TGTGCCAGCAGCTTCTCGGAGAACAATGAGCAGTTCTTC.